These 10 T cell receptor beta chains originate from one sample sequenced in a study of OX40 agonist ivuxolimab in advanced cancers. Measured with immunoSEQ multiplex PCR; TCRdb has only the in-frame clones, and not every one. The sample lists about 56,000 clones, 82% occurring once. This specimen was CD4+ or CD8+ T cells sorted from blood, taken in a trial of the OX40 agonist ivuxolimab. All receptors derive from an adult with an advanced solid tumor such as melanoma, head and neck, liver or kidney cancer.

There are a few counts of this clone. V is TRBV6-1 and J is TRBJ1-5; D might be TRBD1 (5 bases). The length of the CDR3 is 15 residues. The germline CDR1 and CDR2 sequences are MNHNS and SASEGT. With 5 bases removed from V and 0 bases from J, the gap between germline ends came to 11 bases. CDR3 residues: CASSPGLNSNQPQHF. CDR3 DNA sequence: TGTGCCAGCAGTCCGGGACTGAATAGCAATCAGCCCCAGCATTTT.

In DNA form, the CDR3 reads TGTGCCAGCACCCCAGGGGGCCCTTCTTACGAGCAGTACTTC. Protein product: CASTPGGPSYEQYF. The chain combines TRBV28 with TRBJ2-7, with TRBD1 matching over 8 bases. Losses at the gene ends were 7 bases for V and 4 bases for J; bases not matched to a gene: 9. The germline CDR1 and CDR2 sequences are MDHEN and SYDVKM. CDR3 size: 14 residues.

The chain is built from TRBV7-9 and TRBJ2-5, with 8 nucleotides matching TRBD1. After removal of 4 bases from V and 5 bases from J, the junction contained 12 bases not matched to a gene. The CDR3 has 16 amino acids. Germline CDR1 reads SEHNR; CDR2 reads FQNEAQ (reference sequence). CDR3 region: CASSSRQGPAEETQYF. In DNA form, the CDR3 reads TGTGCCAGCAGCTCCCGACAGGGGCCTGCGGAGGAGACCCAGTACTTC. Using reference TRBV7-9 and TRBJ2-5 for the parts outside the CDR3, the full variable domain is DTGVSQNPRHKITKRGQNVTFRCDPISEHNRLYWYRQTLGQGPEFLTYFQNEAQLEKSRLLSDRFSAERPKGSFSTLEIQRTEQGDSAMYLCASSSRQGPAEETQYFGPGTRLLVL.

This clone was found a few times. The J gene is TRBJ1-1, the V gene TRBV27; D unclear. V gave up 0 bases and J gave up 4 bases, with 9 bases separating them. Germline CDR1 MNHEY, CDR2 SMNVEV (reference sequence). The CDR3 consists of 14 residues. CDR3 residues: CASSLSVSGTEAFF. Written as DNA, the CDR3 is TGTGCCAGCAGTTTATCCGTGAGTGGCACTGAAGCTTTCTTT.

This clone has more than one count but fewer than ten. V gene TRBV28 combines with J gene TRBJ1-6, with a weak D call TRBD1 (5 bases). The CDR3 extends over 14 amino acids. The V gene lost 6 bases and the J gene lost 7 bases, with 13 bases spanning the gap. Germline CDR1 MDHEN, CDR2 SYDVKM. CDR3 sequence: CASREAAGNSPLHF. The CDR3 region has the DNA TGTGCCAGCAGAGAGGCGGCAGGGAATTCACCCCTCCACTTT.

This clone was seen only once. The chain is built from TRBV6-5 and TRBJ1-5; possibly TRBD1 for D (5 bases). The CDR3 is 12 amino acids. Germline V gives CDR1 MNHEY, CDR2 SVGAGI. V lost 4 bases to trimming and J lost 6 bases, with 7 bases between them. The CDR3 DNA sequence: TGTGCCAGCAGTTTAGGGGCTCAGCCCCAGCATTTT. This encodes CASSLGAQPQHF.

The V call is TRBV27, the J call TRBJ1-3; D is uncertain. This CDR3 region has 15 residues. The germline V gene encodes CDR1 MNHEY and CDR2 SMNVEV (reference sequence). Trimming removed 4 bases at V and 0 bases at J, with 10 bases between. DNA of the CDR3: TGTGCCAGCAGTTCTCGAACTCACTCTGGAAACACCATATATTTT. Protein product: CASSSRTHSGNTIYF.

This clone was seen just once. V and J are TRBV6-1 and TRBJ1-6, with D tentatively TRBD1 (5 bases). Germline loops: CDR1 MNHNS, CDR2 SASEGT. The CDR3 contains 14 residues. Trimming took 5 bases from V and 2 from J, leaving 7 bases between them. CDR3: CASSLQAYNSPLHF. The CDR3 coding sequence is TGTGCCAGCAGTTTACAGGCCTATAATTCACCCCTCCACTTT.

CDR3 nucleotides: TGTGCCAGCAGCCGAGCCGGGACTAGGTCTTACTACGAGCAGTACTTC. This codes for CASSRAGTRSYYEQYF. V usage is TRBV5-4 and J usage is TRBJ2-7, with 8 bases identical to TRBD2. Germline CDR1 SGHNT, CDR2 YYREEE (reference sequence). Trimming took 4 bases from V and 3 from J; bases not matched to a gene: 12. This CDR3 region has 16 residues.

The chain combines TRBV14 with TRBJ2-5; D remains unclear. This CDR3 is built from 16 residues. V was clipped by 1 base and J by 5 bases, with 17 bases between them. Germline V gene lookup returns CDR1 SGHDN and CDR2 FVKESK. The CDR3 nucleotides are TGTGCCAGCAGCCAAGGGGTATTCACATCGGCCGAGACCCAGTACTTC. As protein: CASSQGVFTSAETQYF.